This TCR beta chain was documented in a study of T-cell memory formation after mild COVID-19. Study-level points and caveats: Confirmation of SARS-CoV-2 specificity was lacking for second-wave clones peaking day 37.

In TCRdb, the 5' RACE reads were re-called with MiXCR into one record per CDR3 protein. The data hold 65,000 to 90,000 distinct CDR3 sequences, with roughly 13% observed a single time. CDR1 SGHDT and CDR2 YYEEEE come from the germline V gene. The V end lost 0 bases, the J end lost 4 bases, and 10 bases lay between the germline ends. CDR3 length equals 14 residues. Comments on this clonotype: Its antigen remains unknown.

This sequence joins TRBV5-6 and TRBJ2-5, with TRBD2 as a possible D gene (7 bases). The specimen sequenced was PBMCs or a T cell subset sorted from them (not recorded which). The sequence derives from a man between 18 and 29 years old who had mild COVID-19 (a few samples of this study predate the infection). Cell type and time point are not known. The CDR3 spells CASSLAGGGETQYF. The DNA of the CDR3 is TGTGCCAGCAGCTTGGCGGGGGGCGGAGAGACCCAGTACTTC.